These 21 T cell receptor beta chains were sequenced from one sample in a study of tumor and adjacent non-tumor tissue in lung cancer. The library came from three nested PCR rounds adapted from ARM-PCR protocols. TCRdb reprocessed the multiplex PCR reads via MiXCR and lists one record per CDR3 protein. The sample includes 65,000 to 90,000 distinct CDR3 sequences, nearly 70% of them seen just once. This sample's RNA came from whole unsorted tissue. Sequencing was performed on lung tumor tissue. The receptors were sampled from a woman in her 70s with non-small cell lung cancer.

A note on this clonotype: At one of its ends the junction is not consistent with the germline gene, which may arise from a read error. The chain couples TRBV11-1 to TRBJ2-1; D perhaps matches TRBD2 (5 bases). CDR1 and CDR2 from the germline V gene are SGHAT and FQDESV (reference sequence). This CDR3 has 16 amino acids. This CDR3 is CASSLALAGLYNKQFF. The CDR3 region has the DNA TGTGCCAGCAGCCTAGCCCTAGCCGGCCTGTACAATAAGCAGTTCTTC.

To note about this clonotype: The junction and the germline gene differ at one end; a read error may be behind it. The chain couples TRBV4-1 to TRBJ2-1; 7 bases line up with TRBD1. There are 15 residues in the CDR3. CDR1 and CDR2 from the germline V gene are MGHRA and YSYEKL. The CDR3 DNA follows: TGCGCCAGCAGCCAAGCTGGGACAGAATACGACGAGCAGTCCTTC. Amino acids: CASSQAGTEYDEQSF.

In this sample, this clonotype turned up once. The junction differs from germline at one of its ends, possibly a read error. The chain has TRBV5-1 and TRBJ2-7, with 7 nucleotides matching TRBD2. The CDR3 loop spans 13 amino acids. Germline V gene sequence: CDR1 SGHRS, CDR2 YFSETQ. CDR3 region: CASSPTSMNERYF. The CDR3, as DNA: TGCGCCAGCAGCCCGACTAGCATGAACGAGCGGTACTTC.

This clonotype was seen ten or more times. CDR3 nucleotides: TGTGCCAGCGCCGGACAGCCCATGAACACCGGGGAGCTGTTTTTT. This codes for CASAGQPMNTGELFF. The chain employs TRBV5-5 and TRBJ2-2; perhaps TRBD1 as D (6 bases). Germline V gives CDR1 SGHKS, CDR2 YYEKEE (reference sequence). The CDR3 contains 15 residues. V shed 7 bases and J shed 1 base, with 14 bases lying between them.

This chain connects TRBV10-1 to TRBJ2-3, with 8 bases matching TRBD2. CDR3 length equals 16 residues. J gave up 4 bases and V 3 bases, and 9 bases lay outside the gene matches. From germline, CDR1 is WNHNN and CDR2 SYGVQD (reference sequence). CDR3 amino acids: CASSDQTSESPDTQYF. CDR3 nucleotides: TGCGCCAGCAGTGATCAGACTAGCGAGAGTCCAGATACGCAGTATTTT.

About this clonotype itself: Germline is not matched at one junction end, which may reflect a read error. The gene calls are TRBV4-2 and TRBJ1-6; TRBD1 aligns across 8 bases. Per the germline V gene, CDR1 is LGHNA and CDR2 is YNFKEQ. The CDR3 loop spans 18 amino acids. Here the CDR3 reads CASSHLTPGQDYNSPLNF. Here the CDR3 DNA reads TGTGCCAGCAGCCACCTAACTCCGGGACAGGACTATAATTCACCGCTCAACTTT.

The CDR3, as DNA: TGTGCCAGCAATACCCTAAGGGGGTTGTGGAACACTGAAGCTTTCTTT. This gives the protein CASNTLRGLWNTEAFF. The chain uses TRBV28 and TRBJ1-1; the D gene is possibly TRBD1 (6 bases). The V end lost 7 bases, the J end lost 1 base, and 19 bases lay between the germline ends. This CDR3 comprises 16 residues. Germline V gives CDR1 MDHEN, CDR2 SYDVKM.

As regards this clonotype: This CDR3 fails to terminate in the conserved phenylalanine or tryptophan, so it likely reflects a read error. V usage is TRBV7-9 and J usage is TRBJ2-5; the D gene is possibly TRBD2 (6 bases). Per germline, CDR1 SEHNR and CDR2 FQNEAQ (reference sequence). This CDR3 has 16 residues. This CDR3 reads CANSFPGSTYQETQYL. The CDR3 DNA reads TGTGCCAACAGCTTTCCCGGGAGCACGTACCAAGAGACCCAGTACCTC.

This clonotype came up many times. J is TRBJ2-3 and V is TRBV5-6; 8 bases fit TRBD2. Looked up from germline, CDR1 is SGHDT and CDR2 is YYEEEE. V shed 2 bases and J 2 bases; nucleotides not matched to a gene: 7. The CDR3 consists of 16 residues. The chain's CDR3 is CASSLTLAGYTDTQYF. The DNA of the CDR3 is TGTGCCAGCAGCTTAACATTAGCGGGATACACAGATACGCAGTATTTT.

Regarding this clonotype: The junction differs from germline at one of its ends, possibly a read error. V usage is TRBV5-5 and J usage is TRBJ2-5; D may be TRBD2 (6 bases). Germline assignment: CDR1 SGHKS and CDR2 YYEKEE (reference sequence). This CDR3 region has 17 residues. CDR3 sequence: CACSLAGGLADRETQYF. The CDR3 DNA reads TGTGCCTGCAGCTTGGCAGGAGGGCTTGCGGATAGAGAGACCCAGTACTTC.

As regards this clonotype: Germline is not matched at one junction end, which may reflect a read error. This chain joins TRBV6-5 and TRBJ2-2; D may correspond to TRBD1 or TRBD2 (5 bases each). There are 11 residues in the CDR3. The germline V gene encodes CDR1 MNHEY and CDR2 SVGAGI. As DNA, the CDR3 is TGTGCCAGCGGAAACATCAGGGAGCTGTCTTTT. Translation gives CASGNIRELSF.

This clonotype is a singleton in its sample. A much larger clone lies one base from this, so it may be a read error. This chain connects TRBV5-1 to TRBJ2-3; D gene uncertain. Per the germline V gene, CDR1 is SGHRS and CDR2 is YFSETQ. This CDR3 contains 13 residues. The CDR3, as DNA: TGCGCCAGCAGCTTGGGATCCTCAGATGCGCAGTATTTT. Translated: CASSLGSSDAQYF.

This clonotype was counted at least ten times. The chain joins TRBV6-2 or TRBV6-3 to TRBJ2-7; TRBD2 aligns across 7 bases. The CDR3 totals 17 residues. In germline, CDR1 is MNHEY, CDR2 SVGEGT. V shed 8 bases and J 0 bases; nucleotides not matched to a gene: 16. In DNA, the CDR3 is TGTGCCAGCTCCGTGGAGAGCGGGAAGCAAATCTCCTACGAGCAGTACTTC. It is translated as CASSVESGKQISYEQYF.

Regarding this clonotype: This may be a read error, as it is one base from a much larger clone. V is TRBV12-3 or TRBV12-4 and J is TRBJ2-1; 8 positions agree with TRBD2. This CDR3 spans 14 amino acids. The chain's CDR3 is CAIYQAGVYNGQFF. The CDR3 DNA follows: TGTGCCATCTACCAAGCGGGAGTCTACAATGGGCAGTTCTTC.

The genes are TRBV7-8 and TRBJ2-7; D might be TRBD1 or TRBD2, each matching 6 bases. This CDR3 has 16 residues. Germline CDR1 and CDR2: SGHVS and FQNEAQ. With 1 base removed from V and 10 bases from J, the gap between germline ends came to 23 bases. CDR3 sequence: CASSLVGGGGGSEQYF. The CDR3 DNA sequence: TGTGCCAGCAGCTTAGTGGGGGGCGGAGGGGGTTCCGAACAGTACTTC.

V and J are TRBV11-2 and TRBJ2-7, with 9 bases fitting TRBD1. J gave up 3 bases and V 7 bases, and 10 bases lay outside the gene matches. This CDR3 spans 15 amino acids. Germline V CDR1 and CDR2: SGHAT, FQNNGV. CDR3 region: CASIPEGQGHYEQYF. As DNA, the CDR3 is TGTGCCAGCATCCCCGAGGGACAGGGACACTACGAGCAGTACTTC.

This clonotype has a single count. The junction and the germline gene differ at one end; a read error may be behind it. The chain recombines TRBV7-9 with TRBJ2-5; 8 positions match TRBD1. The germline V gene encodes CDR1 SEHNR and CDR2 FQNEAQ (reference sequence). This CDR3 is built from 15 residues. Written as DNA, the CDR3 is TGTGCCAGCAGCCCCCAGGACAGGGACCAAGAGACCCACTACTTC. Protein product: CASSPQDRDQETHYF. The entire variable domain, with the rest obtained from reference TRBV7-9 and TRBJ2-5, is as follows: DTGVSQNPRHKITKRGQNVTFRCDPISEHNRLYWYRQTLGQGPEFLTYFQNEAQLEKSRLLSDRFSAERPKGSFSTLEIQRTEQGDSAMYLCASSPQDRDQETHYFGPGTRLLVL.

Note on this clonotype: The junction shows a germline mismatch at one end, possibly a read error. The rearrangement joins TRBV4-1 to TRBJ2-7; TRBD2 matches at 14 bases. The germline gives CDR1 MGHRA, CDR2 YSYEKL. This CDR3 region has 18 residues. The CDR3 bases are TGCGCCAGCAGCCTAGAGACTAGCGGGAGGGCCGTCGTCTACGAGCAGTATTTC. Its translation is CASSLETSGRAVVYEQYF.

This clonotype was detected a few times. It is likely a read error, because the conserved phenylalanine at the end of the CDR3 is missing. The chain links TRBV20-1 to TRBJ1-5; D call uncertain. Germline V gives CDR1 DFQATT, CDR2 SNEGSKA (reference sequence). This CDR3 region has 11 residues. CDR3 sequence: CSAMRDQRQHS. CDR3 sequence (DNA): TGCAGTGCTATGAGAGATCAGCGCCAGCATTCT.

Comments on this clonotype: One base away lies a much larger clone, so this may be a sequencing read error. The chain is built from TRBV28 and TRBJ1-5; no definite D call. Germline V CDR1 and CDR2: MDHEN, SYDVKM. The CDR3 covers 14 residues. Here the CDR3 DNA reads TGTGCCAGCAGTTTCCCCGCCCCCAATCAGTCCCAGCATTTT. This codes for CASSFPAPNQSQHF.

With regard to this clonotype: This may come from a read error, since a much larger clone is one base off. The V call is TRBV7-9, the J call TRBJ2-7; 7 nucleotides match TRBD1. Germline values: CDR1 SEHNR, CDR2 FQNEAQ (reference sequence). This CDR3 region has 14 residues. CDR3 sequence: CASSPSTGAYEEYF. CDR3 in DNA: TGTGCCAGCAGCCCATCCACAGGGGCCTACGAGGAGTACTTC.